A selection of T cell receptor beta chains follows, all from one sample in a study of identical twins. TCRdb used MiXCR to reprocess the 5' RACE reads, holding one entry per CDR3 protein. The sample contains approximately 300,000 distinct CDR3 sequences, around 9.7% of which appear only once. This sample was shared with a second study, whose subject was yellow fever vaccine responses in identical twins.

The sequenced sample consisted of CD8+ T cells sorted from blood. The receptors originated from a woman aged 18-29 years in good health. The conserved cysteine and the conserved F or W are not part of the CDR3 here.

TRBJ1-2,TRBV28,ASSFDISNYGYT
TRBJ1-2,TRBV11-2,ASSLPGPFNYGYT
TRBJ2-7,TRBV28,ASTSGRWPYEQY
TRBJ2-1,TRBV20-1,SARELRNYNEQF
TRBJ2-7,TRBV29-1,SVEVPNYEQY
TRBJ2-7,TRBV6-1,ASRSGGSYEQY
TRBJ2-5,TRBV15,ATSRDRTETQY
TRBJ2-1,TRBV11-2,ASSLGDHRGLYNEQF
TRBJ2-3,TRBV2,ASSEGTGNTDTQY
TRBJ2-5,TRBV6-4,ASSEVSGGIETQY
TRBJ1-1,TRBV21-1,ASSKDNRGQPEAF
TRBJ2-1,TRBV20-1,SARDSGLAAYSYNEQF
TRBJ2-1,TRBV29-1,SASLQGYNEQF
TRBJ2-2,TRBV30,AWETLPNTGELF
TRBJ2-7,TRBV29-1,SVRTPFSKGYEQY
TRBJ2-3,TRBV7-2,ASSTPTRGVTDTQY
TRBJ2-5,TRBV9,ASSVGPEAETQY
TRBJ2-5,TRBV28,ASSRPPGGETQY
TRBJ2-1,TRBV11-3,ASSLWPGGYNEQF
TRBJ2-1,TRBV7-9,ASSRFREKLWNEQF
TRBJ2-5,TRBV3-1,ASSQDGAGGYGETQY
TRBJ1-2,TRBV27,ASSGTAYGYT
TRBJ2-5,TRBV5-1,ASSPDPGRTFETQY
TRBJ2-7,TRBV6-5,ASSSVELAGKGEQY
TRBJ2-2,TRBV29-1,SVDPGQGNTGELF
TRBJ1-5,TRBV20-1,SARINRGRQPQH
TRBJ2-7,TRBV5-1,ASSPEDPKREQY
TRBJ2-7,TRBV18,ASSPRSDRGIYEQY
TRBJ2-1,TRBV12-3/TRBV12-4,ASSHQGDTYNEQF
TRBJ2-7,TRBV7-2,ASSSSGVHEQY
TRBJ1-2,TRBV12-3/TRBV12-4,ASNGDVSSNYGYT
TRBJ2-5,TRBV6-2/TRBV6-3,ATGTSGRYQETQY
TRBJ2-5,TRBV20-1,SARGLTTTEETQY
TRBJ2-7,TRBV11-2,ASRGGGYEQY
TRBJ2-7,TRBV29-1,SGIGLRYEQY
TRBJ2-1,TRBV2,ASRGGREQF
TRBJ2-1,TRBV11-2,ASSLEGASSYNEQF
TRBJ1-1,TRBV29-1,SGGGEGTEAF